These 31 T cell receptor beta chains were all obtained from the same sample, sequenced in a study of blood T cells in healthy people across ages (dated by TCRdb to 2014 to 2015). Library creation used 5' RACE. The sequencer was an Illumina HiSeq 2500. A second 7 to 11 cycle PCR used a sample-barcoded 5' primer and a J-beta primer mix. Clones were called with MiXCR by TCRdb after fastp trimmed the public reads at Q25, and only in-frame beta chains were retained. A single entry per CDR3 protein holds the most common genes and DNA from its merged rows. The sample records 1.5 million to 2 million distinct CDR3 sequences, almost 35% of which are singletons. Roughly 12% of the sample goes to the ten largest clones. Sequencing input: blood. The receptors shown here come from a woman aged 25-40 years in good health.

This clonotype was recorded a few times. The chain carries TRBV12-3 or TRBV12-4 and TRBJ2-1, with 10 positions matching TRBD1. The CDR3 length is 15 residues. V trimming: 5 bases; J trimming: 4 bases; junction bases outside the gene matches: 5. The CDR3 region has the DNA TGTGCCAGCAGTCCCGGGGACAGGGGATACAATGAGCAGTTCTTC. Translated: CASSPGDRGYNEQFF.

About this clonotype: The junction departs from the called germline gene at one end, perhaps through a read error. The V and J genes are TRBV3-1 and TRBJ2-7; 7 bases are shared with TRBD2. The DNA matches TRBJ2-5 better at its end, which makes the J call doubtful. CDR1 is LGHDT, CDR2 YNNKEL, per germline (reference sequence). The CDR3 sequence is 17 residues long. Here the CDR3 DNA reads TGTGCCGGCAGCCAAGATCGGGGGAGGGGCGCTCCCGGGACCCAGTACTTC. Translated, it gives CAGSQDRGRGAPGTQYF.

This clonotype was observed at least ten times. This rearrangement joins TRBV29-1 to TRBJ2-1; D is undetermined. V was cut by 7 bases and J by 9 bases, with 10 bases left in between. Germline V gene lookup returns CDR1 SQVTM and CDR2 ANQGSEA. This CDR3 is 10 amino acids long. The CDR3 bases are TGCAGCGGTGGGGATGTTGAGCAGTTCTTC. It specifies CSGGDVEQFF.

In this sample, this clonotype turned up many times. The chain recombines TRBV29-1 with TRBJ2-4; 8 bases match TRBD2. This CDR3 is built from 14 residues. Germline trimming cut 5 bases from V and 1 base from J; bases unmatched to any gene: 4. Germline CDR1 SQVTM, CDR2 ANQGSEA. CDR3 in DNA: TGCAGCGTTCGGCGGGAGGTGGCCAAAAACATTCAGTACTTC. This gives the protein CSVRREVAKNIQYF. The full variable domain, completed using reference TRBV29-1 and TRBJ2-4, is SAVISQKPSRDICQRGTSLTIQCQVDSQVTMMFWYRQQPGQSLTLIATANQGSEATYESGFVIDKFPISRPNLTFSTLTVSNMSPEDSSIYLCSVRREVAKNIQYFGAGTRLSVL.

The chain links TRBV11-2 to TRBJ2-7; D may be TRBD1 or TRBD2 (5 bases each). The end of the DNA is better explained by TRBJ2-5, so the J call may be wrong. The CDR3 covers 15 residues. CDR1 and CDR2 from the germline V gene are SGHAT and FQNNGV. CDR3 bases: TGTGCCAGCAGCCCGATCGGGACCGACCAAGAGACCCAGTACTTC. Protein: CASSPIGTDQETQYF.

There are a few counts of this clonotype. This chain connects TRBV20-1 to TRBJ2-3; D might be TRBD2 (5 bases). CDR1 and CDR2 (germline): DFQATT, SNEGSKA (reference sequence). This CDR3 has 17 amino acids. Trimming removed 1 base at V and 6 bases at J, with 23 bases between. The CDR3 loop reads CSARVLEVATFNDTQYF. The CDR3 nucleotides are TGCAGTGCTAGAGTCTTGGAGGTAGCCACATTCAATGATACGCAGTATTTT.

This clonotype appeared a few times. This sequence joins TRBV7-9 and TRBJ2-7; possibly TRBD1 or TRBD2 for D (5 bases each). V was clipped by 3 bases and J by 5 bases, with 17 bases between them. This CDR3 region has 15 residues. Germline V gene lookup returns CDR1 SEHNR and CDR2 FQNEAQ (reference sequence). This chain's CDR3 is CASSFTGQGENEQYF. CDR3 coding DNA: TGTGCCAGCAGCTTTACCGGGCAGGGAGAAAACGAGCAGTACTTC.

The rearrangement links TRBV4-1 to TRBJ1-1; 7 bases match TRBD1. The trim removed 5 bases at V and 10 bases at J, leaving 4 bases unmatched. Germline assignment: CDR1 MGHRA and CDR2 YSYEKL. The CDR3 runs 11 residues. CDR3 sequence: CASSDRDRAFF. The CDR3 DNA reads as TGCGCCAGCAGCGACAGGGATAGAGCTTTCTTT.

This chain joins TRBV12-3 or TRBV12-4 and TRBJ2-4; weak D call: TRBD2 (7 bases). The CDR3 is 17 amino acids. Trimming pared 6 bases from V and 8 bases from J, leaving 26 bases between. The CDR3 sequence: CASRSSAQGGVGHIQYF. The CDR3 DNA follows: TGTGCCAGCAGATCTTCGGCCCAAGGGGGGGTTGGGCACATTCAGTACTTC.

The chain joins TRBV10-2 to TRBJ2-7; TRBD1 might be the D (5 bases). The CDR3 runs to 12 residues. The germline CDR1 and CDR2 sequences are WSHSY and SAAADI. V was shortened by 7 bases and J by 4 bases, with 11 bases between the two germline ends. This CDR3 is CASTTDKYEQYF. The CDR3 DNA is TGCGCCAGCACCACGGACAAATACGAGCAGTACTTC.

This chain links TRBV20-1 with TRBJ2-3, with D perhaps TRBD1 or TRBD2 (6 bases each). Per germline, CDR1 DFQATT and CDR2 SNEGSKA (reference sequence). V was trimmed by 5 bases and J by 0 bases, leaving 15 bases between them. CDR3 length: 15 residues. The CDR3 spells CSASPQGTSTDTQYF. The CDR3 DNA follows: TGCAGTGCTTCACCCCAGGGGACTAGCACAGATACGCAGTATTTT.

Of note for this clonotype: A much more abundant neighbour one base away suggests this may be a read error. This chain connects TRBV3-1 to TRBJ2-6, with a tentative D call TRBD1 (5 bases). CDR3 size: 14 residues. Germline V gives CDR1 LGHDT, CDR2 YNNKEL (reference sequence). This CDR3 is CASSHTDSLHVRTF. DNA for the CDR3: TGTGCCAGCAGCCACACTGACAGTTTACACGTCCGGACTTTC.

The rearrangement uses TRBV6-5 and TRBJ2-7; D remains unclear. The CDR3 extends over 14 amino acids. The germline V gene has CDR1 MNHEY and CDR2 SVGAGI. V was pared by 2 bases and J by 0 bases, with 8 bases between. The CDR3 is CASSYHQASYEQYF. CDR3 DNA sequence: TGTGCCAGCAGTTACCATCAGGCCTCCTACGAGCAGTACTTC.

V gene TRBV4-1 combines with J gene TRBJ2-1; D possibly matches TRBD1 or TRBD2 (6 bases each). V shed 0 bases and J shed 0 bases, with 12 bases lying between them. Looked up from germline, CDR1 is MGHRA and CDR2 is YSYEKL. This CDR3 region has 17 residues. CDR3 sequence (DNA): TGCGCCAGCAGCCAAGATCAGGGGACTTTCTCCTACAATGAGCAGTTCTTC. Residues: CASSQDQGTFSYNEQFF.

CDR3 coding DNA: TGTGCCAGCAGCCAAGATCAGAGGGGTAACTATGGCTACACCTTC. Its translation: CASSQDQRGNYGYTF. This sequence joins TRBV4-2 and TRBJ1-2, with a weak D call TRBD1 (5 bases). CDR1 and CDR2 from the germline V gene are LGHNA and YNFKEQ. The CDR3 runs to 15 residues. The V and J ends lost 0 bases and 1 base respectively, with 9 bases between them.

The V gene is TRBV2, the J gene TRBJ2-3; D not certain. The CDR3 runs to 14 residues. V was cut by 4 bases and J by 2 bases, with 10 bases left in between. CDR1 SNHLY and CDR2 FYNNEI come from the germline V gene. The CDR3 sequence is CASSGASDTDTQYF. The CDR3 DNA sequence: TGTGCCAGCAGTGGGGCAAGTGACACAGATACGCAGTATTTT. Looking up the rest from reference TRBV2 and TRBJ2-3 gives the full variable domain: EPEVTQTPSHQVTQMGQEVILRCVPISNHLYFYWYRQILGQKVEFLVSFYNNEISEKSEIFDDQFSVERPDGSNFTLKIRSTKLEDSAMYFCASSGASDTDTQYFGPGTRLTVL.

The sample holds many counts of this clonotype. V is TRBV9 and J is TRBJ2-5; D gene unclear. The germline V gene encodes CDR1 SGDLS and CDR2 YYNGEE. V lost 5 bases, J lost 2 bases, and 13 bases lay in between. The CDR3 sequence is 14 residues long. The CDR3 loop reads CASSPNWGQETQYF. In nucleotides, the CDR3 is TGTGCCAGCAGTCCAAATTGGGGACAAGAGACCCAGTACTTC.

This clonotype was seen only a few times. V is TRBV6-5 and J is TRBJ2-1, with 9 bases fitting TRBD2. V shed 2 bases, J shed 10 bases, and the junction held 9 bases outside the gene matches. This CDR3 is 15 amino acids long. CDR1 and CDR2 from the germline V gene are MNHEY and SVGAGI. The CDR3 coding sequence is TGTGCCAGCAGTTACGGGCGAGCGGGGGGCTTAGAGCAGTTCTTC. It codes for CASSYGRAGGLEQFF.

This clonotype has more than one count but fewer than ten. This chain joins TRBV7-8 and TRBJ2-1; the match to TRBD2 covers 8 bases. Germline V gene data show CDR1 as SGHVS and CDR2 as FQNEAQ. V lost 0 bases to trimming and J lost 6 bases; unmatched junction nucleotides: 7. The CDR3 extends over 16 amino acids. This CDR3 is CASSLARSGGINEQFF. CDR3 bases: TGTGCCAGCAGCTTAGCGCGGAGCGGGGGTATCAATGAGCAGTTCTTC. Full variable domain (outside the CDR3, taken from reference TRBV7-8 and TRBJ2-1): GAGVSQSPRYKVAKRGQDVALRCDPISGHVSLFWYQQALGQGPEFLTYFQNEAQLDKSGLPSDRFFAERPEGSVSTLKIQRTQQEDSAVYLCASSLARSGGINEQFFGPGTRLTVL.

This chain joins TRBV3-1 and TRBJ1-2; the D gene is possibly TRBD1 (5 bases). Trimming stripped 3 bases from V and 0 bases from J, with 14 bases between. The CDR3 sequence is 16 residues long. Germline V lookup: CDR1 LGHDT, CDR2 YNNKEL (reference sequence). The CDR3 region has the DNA TGTGCCAGCAGCCAGGTAGACAGCGCAACTAACTATGGCTACACCTTC. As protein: CASSQVDSATNYGYTF.

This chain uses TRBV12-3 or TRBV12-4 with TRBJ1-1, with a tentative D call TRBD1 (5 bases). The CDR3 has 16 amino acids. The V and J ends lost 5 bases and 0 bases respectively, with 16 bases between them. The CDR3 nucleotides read TGTGCCAGCAGTAAAGAGGCAGGGCTCCTGAACACTGAAGCTTTCTTT. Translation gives CASSKEAGLLNTEAFF.

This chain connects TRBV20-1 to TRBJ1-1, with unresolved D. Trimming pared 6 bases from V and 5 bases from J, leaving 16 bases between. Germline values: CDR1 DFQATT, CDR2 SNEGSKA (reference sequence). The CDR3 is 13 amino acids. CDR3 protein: CSALVGSETEAFF. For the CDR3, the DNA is TGCAGTGCCCTCGTGGGTTCTGAAACTGAAGCTTTCTTT.

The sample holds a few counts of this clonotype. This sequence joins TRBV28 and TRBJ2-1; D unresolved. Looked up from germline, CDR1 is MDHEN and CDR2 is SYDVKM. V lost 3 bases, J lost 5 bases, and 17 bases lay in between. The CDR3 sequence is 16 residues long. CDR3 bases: TGTGCCAGCAGTTTCCGGGTTCCCGGATTTAACAATGAGCAGTTCTTC. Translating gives CASSFRVPGFNNEQFF.

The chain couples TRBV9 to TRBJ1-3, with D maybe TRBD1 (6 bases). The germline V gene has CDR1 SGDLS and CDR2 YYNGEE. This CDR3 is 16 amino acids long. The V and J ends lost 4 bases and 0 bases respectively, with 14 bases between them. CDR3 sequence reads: CASSSRTDFSGNTIYF. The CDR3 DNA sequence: TGTGCCAGCAGCTCTCGGACAGACTTCTCTGGAAACACCATATATTTT.

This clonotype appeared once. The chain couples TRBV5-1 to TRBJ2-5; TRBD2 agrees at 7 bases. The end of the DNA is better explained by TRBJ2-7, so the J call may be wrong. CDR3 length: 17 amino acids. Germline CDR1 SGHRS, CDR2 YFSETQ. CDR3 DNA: TGCGCCAGCAGCTTGGCCAAACCAGCGGGACTGGCCCACGAGCAGTACTTC. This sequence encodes CASSLAKPAGLAHEQYF.

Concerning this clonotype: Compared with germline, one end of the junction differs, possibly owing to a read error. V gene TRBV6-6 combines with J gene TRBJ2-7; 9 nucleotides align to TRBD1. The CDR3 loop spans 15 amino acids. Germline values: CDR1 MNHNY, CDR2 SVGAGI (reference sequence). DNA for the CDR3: TGTGACAGCAGTTGGGCCACAGGGGGCAGCTACGAGCAGTACTTC. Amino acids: CDSSWATGGSYEQYF.

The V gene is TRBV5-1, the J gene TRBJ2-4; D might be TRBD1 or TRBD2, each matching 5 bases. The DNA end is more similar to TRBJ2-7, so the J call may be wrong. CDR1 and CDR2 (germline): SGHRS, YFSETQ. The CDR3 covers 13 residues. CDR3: CASSLVGTHEQYF. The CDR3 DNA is TGCGCCAGCAGCTTGGTAGGGACCCACGAGCAGTACTTC.

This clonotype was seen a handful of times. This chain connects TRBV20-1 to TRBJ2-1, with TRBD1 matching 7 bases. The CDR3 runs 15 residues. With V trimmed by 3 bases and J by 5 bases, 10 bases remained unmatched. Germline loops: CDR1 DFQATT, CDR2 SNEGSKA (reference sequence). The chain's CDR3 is CSARWDSSKDNEQFF. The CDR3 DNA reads TGCAGTGCTAGGTGGGACAGCTCAAAGGACAATGAGCAGTTCTTC.

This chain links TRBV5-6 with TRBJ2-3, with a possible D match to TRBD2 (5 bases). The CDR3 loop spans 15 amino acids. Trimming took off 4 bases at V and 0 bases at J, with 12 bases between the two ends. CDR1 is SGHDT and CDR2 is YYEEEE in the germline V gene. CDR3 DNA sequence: TGTGCCAGCAGCAAACGGGGTGGGAGCACAGATACGCAGTATTTT. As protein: CASSKRGGSTDTQYF.

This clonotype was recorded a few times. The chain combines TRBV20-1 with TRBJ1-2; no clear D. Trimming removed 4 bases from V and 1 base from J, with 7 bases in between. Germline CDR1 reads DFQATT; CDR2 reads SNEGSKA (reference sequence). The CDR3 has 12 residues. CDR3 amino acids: CSATADNYGYTF. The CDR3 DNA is TGCAGTGCTACGGCAGATAACTATGGCTACACCTTC.

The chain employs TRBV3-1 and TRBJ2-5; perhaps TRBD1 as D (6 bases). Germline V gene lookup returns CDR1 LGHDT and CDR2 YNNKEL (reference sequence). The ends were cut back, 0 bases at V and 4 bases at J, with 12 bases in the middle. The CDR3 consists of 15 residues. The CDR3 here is CASSQDYRVGETQYF. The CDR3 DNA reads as TGTGCCAGCAGCCAAGATTACAGGGTCGGAGAGACCCAGTACTTC.